This T cell receptor (beta chain) was identified in a study of shared clonotypes between healthy human individuals. TCRdb's copy holds only in-frame clones and misses some; the assay was immunoSEQ multiplex PCR. In the table there are roughly 2.2 million clones, approximately 95% of which are singletons. In germline, CDR1 is MGHDK, CDR2 SYGVNS. Trimming shortened V by 0 bases and J by 6 bases, and 9 bases separated the two germline ends. The CDR3 spans 14 residues. The chain links TRBV25-1 to TRBJ1-5; no reliable D call. The sample consisted of naive CD4+ T cells from PBMCs. The subset was: CD45RA+ positively selected. This sequence was found in a man between 18 and 29 years old in good health. Some clones in this sample may be carry-over from other donors' samples. CDR3 DNA sequence: TGTGCCAGCAGTGAATATCTCGCGGGTCAGCCCCAGCATTTT. This codes for CASSEYLAGQPQHF.